The rows below give T cell receptor beta chains drawn from one sample of a study of T cells in Graves' hyperthyroidism and ophthalmopathy. TCRdb reprocessed the multiplex PCR reads with MiXCR, giving one entry per CDR3 protein. The table has about 480,000 distinct CDR3 sequences, 22% seen once. The specimen sequenced was blood. The receptors were gathered from a woman in her 70s with Graves' ophthalmopathy. Both conserved end residues are part of each CDR3. Fields, in order: J gene, V gene, D gene, clone size, CDR3 protein, CDR3 DNA. D genes are given only for firm matches. Size tells how often a clone was seen (once, few, many) or the class of an expanded clone, and some rows leave it out.

j_call: TRBJ2-2
v_call: TRBV3-1
d_call: .
clone_size: .
cdr3_aa: CASSQVSVFTGELFF
cdr3_nt: TGTGCCAGCAGCCAAGTTTCAGTCTTCACCGGGGAGCTGTTTTTT

j_call: TRBJ2-2
v_call: TRBV9
d_call: TRBD2
clone_size: .
cdr3_aa: CASSGTGTSGPRGELFF
cdr3_nt: TGTGCCAGCAGCGGAACCGGGACTAGCGGGCCTCGGGGGGAGCTGTTTTTT

j_call: TRBJ2-7
v_call: TRBV19
d_call: TRBD1
clone_size: .
cdr3_aa: CASSEDRWRGEQYF
cdr3_nt: TGTGCCAGTAGTGAGGACAGGTGGCGCGGCGAGCAGTACTTC

j_call: TRBJ2-3
v_call: TRBV27
d_call: TRBD2
clone_size: few
cdr3_aa: CATKVLAGGLDTQYF
cdr3_nt: TGTGCCACCAAGGTACTAGCGGGAGGGCTTGATACGCAGTATTTT

j_call: TRBJ1-1
v_call: TRBV18
d_call: .
clone_size: few
cdr3_aa: CASSPLPGGTNTEAFF
cdr3_nt: TGTGCCAGCTCACCACTTCCTGGAGGCACGAACACTGAAGCTTTCTTT

j_call: TRBJ2-3
v_call: TRBV19
d_call: .
clone_size: .
cdr3_aa: CASTGGVSSTDTQYF
cdr3_nt: TGTGCCAGTACTGGAGGCGTCTCTAGCACAGATACGCAGTATTTT

j_call: TRBJ1-4
v_call: TRBV7-8
d_call: .
clone_size: .
cdr3_aa: CASSLDGLANEKLFF
cdr3_nt: TGTGCCAGCAGCTTAGACGGTCTGGCTAATGAAAAACTGTTTTTT

j_call: TRBJ2-5
v_call: TRBV11-2
d_call: .
clone_size: .
cdr3_aa: CASSHNDREGWETQYF
cdr3_nt: TGTGCCAGCAGCCATAACGACAGGGAGGGATGGGAGACCCAGTACTTC

j_call: TRBJ2-6
v_call: TRBV5-4
d_call: .
clone_size: few
cdr3_aa: CASSGTGSSGANVLTF
cdr3_nt: TGTGCCAGCAGCGGCACGGGGAGCTCTGGGGCCAACGTCCTGACTTTC

j_call: TRBJ1-2
v_call: TRBV28
d_call: TRBD1
clone_size: many
cdr3_aa: CASSSGTANYGYTF
cdr3_nt: TGTGCCAGCAGTTCTGGGACAGCTAACTATGGCTACACCTTC

j_call: TRBJ1-1
v_call: TRBV5-6
d_call: TRBD1
clone_size: .
cdr3_aa: CASSMDRGKTEAFF
cdr3_nt: TGTGCCAGCAGCATGGACAGGGGAAAAACTGAAGCTTTCTTT

j_call: TRBJ2-7
v_call: TRBV7-2
d_call: TRBD1
clone_size: many
cdr3_aa: CASSLDRGLVEQYF
cdr3_nt: TGTGCCAGCAGCTTGGACAGGGGTCTCGTCGAGCAGTACTTC

j_call: TRBJ1-1
v_call: TRBV13
d_call: .
clone_size: once
cdr3_aa: CASSDYREVTEAFF
cdr3_nt: TGTGCCAGCAGCGACTACAGGGAAGTCACTGAAGCTTTCTTT

j_call: TRBJ1-5
v_call: TRBV29-1
d_call: TRBD1
clone_size: many
cdr3_aa: CSARTGDSGQPQHF
cdr3_nt: TGCAGCGCCAGGACAGGGGATTCAGGCCAGCCCCAGCATTTT

j_call: TRBJ1-5
v_call: TRBV12-3/TRBV12-4
d_call: .
clone_size: .
cdr3_aa: CASSLGEFQPQHF
cdr3_nt: TGTGCCAGCAGTTTGGGGGAGTTTCAGCCCCAGCATTTT

j_call: TRBJ2-2
v_call: TRBV4-3
d_call: .
clone_size: few
cdr3_aa: CASSQDYPPVGRLNTGELFF
cdr3_nt: TGCGCCAGCAGCCAAGATTACCCCCCAGTTGGCAGGTTGAACACCGGGGAGCTGTTTTTT